This TCR beta chain comes out of a study of blood T cell repertoires in COVID-19. Study overall: Some COVID-19 samples were acute and others convalescent; all came from the United States, Italy and Spain. T cells, B-cell-depleted T cells, or PBMCs provided the cDNA or gDNA that served as material.

This CDR3 comprises 15 residues. The germline V gene encodes CDR1 SGHAT and CDR2 FQNNGV. V was pared by 1 base and J by 0 bases, with 9 bases between. Authors' methods: The authors estimated nucleated cell counts from reference gene primer amplification. Using immunoSEQ multiplex PCR, the repertoire was profiled, and TCRdb retains in-frame clones only, with some absent. V, J and clone size are those of that table, while D and trimming were read from the DNA. The sample consists of approximately 99,000 clones, roughly 89% of them appearing once. Sequenced material: peripheral blood. This rearrangement joins TRBV11-2 to TRBJ1-2; D gene unclear. The sequence derives from a man between 65 and 85 years old with active or convalescent COVID-19. In DNA, the CDR3 is TGTGCCAGCAGCTTAGGCAGGTTGGCTAACTATGGCTACACCTTC. Amino acids: CASSLGRLANYGYTF. Variable domain in full (rest from reference TRBV11-2 and TRBJ1-2): EAGVAQSPRYKIIEKRQSVAFWCNPISGHATLYWYQQILGQGPKLLIQFQNNGVVDDSQLPKDRFSAERLKGVDSTLKIQPAKLEDSAVYLCASSLGRLANYGYTFGSGTRLTVV.